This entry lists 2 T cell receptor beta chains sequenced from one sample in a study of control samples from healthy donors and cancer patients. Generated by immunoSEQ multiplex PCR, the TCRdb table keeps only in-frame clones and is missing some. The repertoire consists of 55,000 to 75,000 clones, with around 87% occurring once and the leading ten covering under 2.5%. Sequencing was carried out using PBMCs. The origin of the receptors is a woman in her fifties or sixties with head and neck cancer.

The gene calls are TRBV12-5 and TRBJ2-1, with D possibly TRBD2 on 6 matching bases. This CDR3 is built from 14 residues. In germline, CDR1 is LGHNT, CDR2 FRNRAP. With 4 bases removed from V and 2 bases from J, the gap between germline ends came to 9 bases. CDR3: CASGSGVTYNEQFF. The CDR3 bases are TGTGCTAGTGGTTCGGGGGTCACCTACAATGAGCAGTTCTTC. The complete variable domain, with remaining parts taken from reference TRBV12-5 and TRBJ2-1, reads DARVTQTPRHKVTEMGQEVTMRCQPILGHNTVFWYRQTMMQGLELLAYFRNRAPLDDSGMPKDRFSAEMPDATLATLKIQPSEPRDSAVYFCASGSGVTYNEQFFGPGTRLTVL.

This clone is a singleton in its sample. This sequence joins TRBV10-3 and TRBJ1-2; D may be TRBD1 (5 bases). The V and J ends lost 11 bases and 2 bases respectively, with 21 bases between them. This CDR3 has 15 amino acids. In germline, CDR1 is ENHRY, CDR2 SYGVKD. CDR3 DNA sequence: TGTGCCGTTTCCCGGGACCGGGATGGAAACTATGGCTACACCTTC. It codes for CAVSRDRDGNYGYTF.